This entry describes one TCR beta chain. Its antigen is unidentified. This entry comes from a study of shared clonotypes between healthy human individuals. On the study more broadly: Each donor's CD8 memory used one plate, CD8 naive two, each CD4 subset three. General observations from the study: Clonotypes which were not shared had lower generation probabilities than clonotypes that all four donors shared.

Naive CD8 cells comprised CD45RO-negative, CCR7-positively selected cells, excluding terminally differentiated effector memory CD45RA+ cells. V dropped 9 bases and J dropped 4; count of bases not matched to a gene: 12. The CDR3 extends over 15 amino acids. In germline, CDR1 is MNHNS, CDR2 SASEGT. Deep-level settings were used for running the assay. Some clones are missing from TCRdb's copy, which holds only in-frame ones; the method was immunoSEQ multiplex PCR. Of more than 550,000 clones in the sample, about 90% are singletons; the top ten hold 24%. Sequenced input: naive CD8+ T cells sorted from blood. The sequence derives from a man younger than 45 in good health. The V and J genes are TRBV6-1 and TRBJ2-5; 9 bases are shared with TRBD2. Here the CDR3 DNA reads TGTGCCAGGACTGGCGGGAGGGCCCGAAGAGAGACCCAGTACTTC. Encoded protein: CARTGGRARRETQYF.